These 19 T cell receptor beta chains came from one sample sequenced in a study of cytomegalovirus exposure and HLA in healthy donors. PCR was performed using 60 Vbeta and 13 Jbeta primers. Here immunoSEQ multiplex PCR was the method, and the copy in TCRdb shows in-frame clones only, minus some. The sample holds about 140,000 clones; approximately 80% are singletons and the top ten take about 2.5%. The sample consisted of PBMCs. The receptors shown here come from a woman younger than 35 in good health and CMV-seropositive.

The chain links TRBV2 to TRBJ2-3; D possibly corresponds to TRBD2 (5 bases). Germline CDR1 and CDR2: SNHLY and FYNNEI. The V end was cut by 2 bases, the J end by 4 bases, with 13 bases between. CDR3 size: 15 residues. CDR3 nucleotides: TGTGCCAGCAGTGAAAGAGGGTATAGCCCAGATACGCAGTATTTT. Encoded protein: CASSERGYSPDTQYF.

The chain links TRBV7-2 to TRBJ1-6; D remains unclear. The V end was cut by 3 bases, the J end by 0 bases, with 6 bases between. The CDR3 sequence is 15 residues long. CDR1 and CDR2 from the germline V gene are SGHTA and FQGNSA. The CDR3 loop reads CASSLESSYNSPLHF. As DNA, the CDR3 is TGTGCCAGCAGCTTGGAGAGCTCCTATAATTCACCCCTCCACTTT.

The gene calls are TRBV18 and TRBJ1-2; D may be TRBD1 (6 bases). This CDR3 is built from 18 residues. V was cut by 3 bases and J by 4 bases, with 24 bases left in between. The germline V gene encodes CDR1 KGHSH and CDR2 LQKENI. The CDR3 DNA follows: TGTGCCAGCTCACCTAAGCCAAATCCGGGGACATTAGTCTATGGCTACACCTTC. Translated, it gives CASSPKPNPGTLVYGYTF.

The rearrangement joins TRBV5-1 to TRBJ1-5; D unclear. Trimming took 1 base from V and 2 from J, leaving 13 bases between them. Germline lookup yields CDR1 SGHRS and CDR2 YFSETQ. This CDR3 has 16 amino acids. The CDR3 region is CASSLRPSGGNQPQHF. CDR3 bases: TGCGCCAGCAGCTTGAGGCCCAGCGGGGGCAATCAGCCCCAGCATTTT. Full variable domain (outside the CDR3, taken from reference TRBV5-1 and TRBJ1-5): KAGVTQTPRYLIKTRGQQVTLSCSPISGHRSVSWYQQTPGQGLQFLFEYFSETQRNKGNFPGRFSGRQFSNSRSEMNVSTLELGDSALYLCASSLRPSGGNQPQHFGDGTRLSIL.

The CDR3 sequence: CASSQWHRAQWYGYTF. The CDR3 DNA sequence: TGCGCCAGCAGCCAATGGCACAGGGCGCAATGGTATGGCTACACCTTC. The chain uses TRBV4-1 and TRBJ1-2; possible D gene TRBD1, 6 bases. Germline loops: CDR1 MGHRA, CDR2 YSYEKL. This CDR3 has 16 residues. Trimming pared 2 bases from V and 5 bases from J, leaving 18 bases between.

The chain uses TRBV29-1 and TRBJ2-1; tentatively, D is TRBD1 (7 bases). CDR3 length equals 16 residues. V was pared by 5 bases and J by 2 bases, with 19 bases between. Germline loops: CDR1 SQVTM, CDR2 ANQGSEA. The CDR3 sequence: CSVPAPAGGTYNEQFF. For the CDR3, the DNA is TGCAGCGTTCCCGCCCCGGCAGGGGGGACCTACAATGAGCAGTTCTTC.

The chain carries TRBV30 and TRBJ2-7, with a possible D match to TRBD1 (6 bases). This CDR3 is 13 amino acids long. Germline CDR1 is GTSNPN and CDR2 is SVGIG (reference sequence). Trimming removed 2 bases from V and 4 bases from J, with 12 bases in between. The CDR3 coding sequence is TGTGCCTGGAGTACAGGGAATTTATACGAGCAGTACTTC. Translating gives CAWSTGNLYEQYF.

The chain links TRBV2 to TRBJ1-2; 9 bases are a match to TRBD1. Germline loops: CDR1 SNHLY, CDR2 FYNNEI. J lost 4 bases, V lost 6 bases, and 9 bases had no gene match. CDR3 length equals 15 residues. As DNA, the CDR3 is TGTGCCAGCAGCGACCAAAGGACAGGGGTCTATGGCTACACCTTC. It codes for CASSDQRTGVYGYTF.

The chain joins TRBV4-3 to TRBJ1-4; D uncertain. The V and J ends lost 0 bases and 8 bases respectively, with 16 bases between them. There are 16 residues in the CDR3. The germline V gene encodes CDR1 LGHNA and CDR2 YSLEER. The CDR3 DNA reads TGCGCCAGCAGCCAAGAAAGGAACTCCCCCGGGGAAAAACTGTTTTTT. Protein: CASSQERNSPGEKLFF.

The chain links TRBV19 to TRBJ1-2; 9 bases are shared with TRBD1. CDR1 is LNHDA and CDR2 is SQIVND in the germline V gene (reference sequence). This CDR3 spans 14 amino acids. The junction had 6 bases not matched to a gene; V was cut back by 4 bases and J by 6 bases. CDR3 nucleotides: TGTGCCAGTAGTACCTCGGGACAGGGCGATGGCTACACCTTC. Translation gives CASSTSGQGDGYTF.

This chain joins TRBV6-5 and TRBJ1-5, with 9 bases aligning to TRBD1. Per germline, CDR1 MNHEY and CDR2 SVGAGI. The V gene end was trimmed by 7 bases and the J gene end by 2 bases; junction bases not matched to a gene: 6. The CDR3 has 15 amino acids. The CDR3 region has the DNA TGTGCCAGCACCCCGGACAGGGGCGGCAATCAGCCCCAGCATTTT. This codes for CASTPDRGGNQPQHF.

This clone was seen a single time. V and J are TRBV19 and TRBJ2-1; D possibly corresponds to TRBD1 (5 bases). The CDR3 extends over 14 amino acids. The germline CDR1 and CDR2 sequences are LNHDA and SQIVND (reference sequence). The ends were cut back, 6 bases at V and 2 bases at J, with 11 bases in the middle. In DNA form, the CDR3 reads TGTGCCAGTAGACAGGATTACGCCTACAATGAGCAGTTCTTC. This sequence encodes CASRQDYAYNEQFF. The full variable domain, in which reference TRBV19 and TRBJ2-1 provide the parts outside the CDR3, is DGGITQSPKYLFRKEGQNVTLSCEQNLNHDAMYWYRQDPGQGLRLIYYSQIVNDFQKGDIAEGYSVSREKKESFPLTVTSAQKNPTAFYLCASRQDYAYNEQFFGPGTRLTVL.

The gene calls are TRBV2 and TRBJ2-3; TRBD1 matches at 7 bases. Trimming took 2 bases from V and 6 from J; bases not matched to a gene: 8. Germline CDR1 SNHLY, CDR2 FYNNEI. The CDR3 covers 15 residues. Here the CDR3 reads CASSEWGQFSDTQYF. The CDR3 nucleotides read TGTGCCAGCAGTGAATGGGGACAGTTTTCCGATACGCAGTATTTT.

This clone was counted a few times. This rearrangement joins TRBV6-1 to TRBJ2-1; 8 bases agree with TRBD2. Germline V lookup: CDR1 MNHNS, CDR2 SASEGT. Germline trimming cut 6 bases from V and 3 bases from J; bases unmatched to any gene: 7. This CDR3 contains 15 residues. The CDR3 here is CASSRAGENYNEQFF. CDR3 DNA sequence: TGTGCCAGCAGCCGAGCGGGGGAAAACTACAATGAGCAGTTCTTC.

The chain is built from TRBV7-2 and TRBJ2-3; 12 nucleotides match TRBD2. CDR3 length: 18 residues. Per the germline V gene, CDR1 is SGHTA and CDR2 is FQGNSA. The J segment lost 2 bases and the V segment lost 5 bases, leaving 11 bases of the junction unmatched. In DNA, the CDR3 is TGTGCCAGCAGCCCCCGGACTAGCGGGGAGATATACACAGATACGCAGTATTTT. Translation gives CASSPRTSGEIYTDTQYF.

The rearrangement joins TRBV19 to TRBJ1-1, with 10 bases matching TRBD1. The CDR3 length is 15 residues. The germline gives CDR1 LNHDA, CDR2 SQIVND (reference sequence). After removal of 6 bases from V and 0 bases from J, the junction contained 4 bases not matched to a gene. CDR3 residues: CASRRGQGMNTEAFF. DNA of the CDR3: TGTGCCAGTAGAAGGGGACAGGGGATGAACACTGAAGCTTTCTTT.

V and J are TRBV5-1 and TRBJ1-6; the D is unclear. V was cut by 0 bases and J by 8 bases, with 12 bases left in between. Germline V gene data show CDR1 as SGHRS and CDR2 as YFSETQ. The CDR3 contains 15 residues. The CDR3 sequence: CASSLVLSKYSPLHF. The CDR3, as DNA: TGCGCCAGCAGCTTGGTCCTCAGTAAATATTCACCCCTCCACTTT.

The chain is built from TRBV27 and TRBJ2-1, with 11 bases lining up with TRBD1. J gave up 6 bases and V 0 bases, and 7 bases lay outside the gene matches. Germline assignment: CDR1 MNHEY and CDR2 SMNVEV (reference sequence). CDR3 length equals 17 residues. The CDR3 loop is CASSLSWTGGMGNEQFF. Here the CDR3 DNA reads TGTGCCAGCAGTTTATCCTGGACAGGGGGCATGGGCAATGAGCAGTTCTTC.

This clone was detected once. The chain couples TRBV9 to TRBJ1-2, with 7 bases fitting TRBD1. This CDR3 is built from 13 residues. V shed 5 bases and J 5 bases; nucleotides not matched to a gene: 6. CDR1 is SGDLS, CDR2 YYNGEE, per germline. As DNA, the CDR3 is TGTGCCAGCAGTCAAGGACAGGAATATGGCTACACCTTC. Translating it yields CASSQGQEYGYTF.